A single sample gave rise to the 4 T cell receptor beta chains below, sequenced in a study of T cells in Graves' hyperthyroidism and ophthalmopathy. RNA transcripts served as the template for amplifying TCR beta CDR3 regions. The primer set for the first-round RT-PCR of the TCR CDR3 was HTBI. TCRdb fed the multiplex PCR reads into MiXCR, producing one record per CDR3 protein. Of around 380,000 distinct CDR3 sequences in the sample, about 14% were seen once. What was sequenced was blood. The receptors derive from a man aged 25 to 45 with Graves' hyperthyroidism that later progressed to Graves' ophthalmopathy.

This clonotype has only a few counts. This chain joins TRBV11-3 and TRBJ1-5; D possibly corresponds to TRBD1 (6 bases). Germline CDR1 reads SGHNT; CDR2 reads YENEEA. Trimming stripped 7 bases from V and 1 base from J, with 11 bases between. The CDR3 is made up of 14 amino acids. The CDR3 here is CASIWGRSNQPQHF. For the CDR3, the DNA is TGTGCCAGCATTTGGGGGCGAAGCAATCAGCCCCAGCATTTT.

V usage is TRBV14 and J usage is TRBJ1-1, with 7 bases identical to TRBD1. Germline CDR1 is SGHDN and CDR2 is FVKESK. CDR3 length equals 16 residues. Germline trimming cut 2 bases from V and 0 bases from J; bases unmatched to any gene: 6. The CDR3 nucleotides read TGTGCCAGCAGCCAATCAGGGGGTTTCATGAACACTGAAGCTTTCTTT. Protein: CASSQSGGFMNTEAFF.

The genes are TRBV2 and TRBJ2-7, with 15 bases lining up with TRBD2. This CDR3 is built from 17 residues. The junction had 12 bases not matched to a gene; V was cut back by 7 bases and J by 5 bases. The germline gives CDR1 SNHLY, CDR2 FYNNEI. CDR3 nucleotide sequence: TGTGCCAGCATTTGCGGGACTAGCGGGGGGTTCGTCAACGAGCAGTACTTC. Translation gives CASICGTSGGFVNEQYF.

Of note for this clonotype: This may be a read error, as it is one base from a much larger clone. This CDR3 is CACSFAGQYGYTF. CDR3 bases: TGTGCCTGCAGTTTTGCGGGACAGTATGGCTACACCTTC. This chain joins TRBV28 and TRBJ1-2; 7 positions agree with TRBD1. Germline lookup yields CDR1 MDHEN and CDR2 SYDVKM. The CDR3 runs 13 residues.